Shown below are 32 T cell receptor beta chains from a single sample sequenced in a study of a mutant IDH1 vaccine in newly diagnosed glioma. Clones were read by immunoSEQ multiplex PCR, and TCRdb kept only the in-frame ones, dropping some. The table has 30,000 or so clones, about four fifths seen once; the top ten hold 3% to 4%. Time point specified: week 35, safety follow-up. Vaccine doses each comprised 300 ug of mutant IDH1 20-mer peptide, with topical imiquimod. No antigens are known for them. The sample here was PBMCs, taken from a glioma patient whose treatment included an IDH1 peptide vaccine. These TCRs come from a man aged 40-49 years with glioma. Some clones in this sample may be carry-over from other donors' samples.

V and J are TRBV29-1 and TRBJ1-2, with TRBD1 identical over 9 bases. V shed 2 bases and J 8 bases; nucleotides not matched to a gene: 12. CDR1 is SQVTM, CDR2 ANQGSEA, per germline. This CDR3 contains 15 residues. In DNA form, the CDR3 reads TGCAGCGTTGAAAAGGGCACCGGGACAGGGACAGGCTACACCTTC. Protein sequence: CSVEKGTGTGTGYTF.

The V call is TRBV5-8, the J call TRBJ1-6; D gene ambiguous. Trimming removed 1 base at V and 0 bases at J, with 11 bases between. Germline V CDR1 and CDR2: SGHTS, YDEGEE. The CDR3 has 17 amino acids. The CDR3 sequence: CASSLKAGSSYNSPLHF. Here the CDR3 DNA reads TGTGCCAGCAGCTTGAAGGCGGGGAGCTCCTATAATTCACCCCTCCACTTT.

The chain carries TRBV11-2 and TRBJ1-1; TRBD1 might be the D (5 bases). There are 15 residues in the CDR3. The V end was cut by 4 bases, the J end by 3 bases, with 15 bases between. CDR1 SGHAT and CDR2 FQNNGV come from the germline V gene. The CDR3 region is CASSSRGFKYTEAFF. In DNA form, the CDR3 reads TGTGCCAGCAGCTCCCGGGGGTTCAAGTACACTGAAGCTTTCTTT.

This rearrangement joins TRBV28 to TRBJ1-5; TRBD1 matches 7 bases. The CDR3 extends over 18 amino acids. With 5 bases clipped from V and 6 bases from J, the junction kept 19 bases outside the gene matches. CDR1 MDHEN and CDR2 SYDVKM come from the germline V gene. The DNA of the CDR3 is TGTGCCAGCAGTCCGTGGGGGCAGGGGGGAAGTGTGGGTCAGCCCCAGCATTTT. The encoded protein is CASSPWGQGGSVGQPQHF.

The CDR3 is CAIRGSGNEQFF. Written as DNA, the CDR3 is TGTGCCATCAGAGGTAGCGGCAATGAGCAGTTCTTC. The J gene is TRBJ2-1, the V gene TRBV10-3; D possibly corresponds to TRBD2 (6 bases). Per germline, CDR1 ENHRY and CDR2 SYGVKD. Between the trimmed V and J ends, which lost 6 bases and 6 bases, there was a span of 9 bases. This CDR3 has 12 amino acids.

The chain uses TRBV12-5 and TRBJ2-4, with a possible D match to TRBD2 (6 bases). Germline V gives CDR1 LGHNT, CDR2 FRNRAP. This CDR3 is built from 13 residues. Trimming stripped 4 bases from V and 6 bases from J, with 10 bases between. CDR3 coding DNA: TGTGCTAGTGGTTCGGGACTCTCAAACATTCAGTACTTC. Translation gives CASGSGLSNIQYF.

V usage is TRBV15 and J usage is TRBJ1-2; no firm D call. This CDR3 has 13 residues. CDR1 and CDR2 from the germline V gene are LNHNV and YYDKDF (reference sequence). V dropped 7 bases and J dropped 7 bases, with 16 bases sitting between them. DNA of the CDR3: TGTGCCACCAAGGTTGATGAGTTGGGTGGCTACACCTTC. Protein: CATKVDELGGYTF.

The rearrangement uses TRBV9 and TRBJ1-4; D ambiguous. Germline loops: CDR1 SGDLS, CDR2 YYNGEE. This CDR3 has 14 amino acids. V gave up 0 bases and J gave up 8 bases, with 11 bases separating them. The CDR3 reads CASSVAGDFEKLFF. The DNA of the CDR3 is TGTGCCAGCAGCGTAGCTGGGGATTTCGAAAAACTGTTTTTT.

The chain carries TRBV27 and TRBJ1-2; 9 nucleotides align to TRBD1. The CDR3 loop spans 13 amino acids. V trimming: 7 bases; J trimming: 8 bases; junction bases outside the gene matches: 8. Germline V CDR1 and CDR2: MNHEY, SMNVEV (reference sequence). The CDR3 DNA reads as TGTGCCAGCAAGGGACAGGGCGTTGGCGGCTACACCTTC. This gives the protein CASKGQGVGGYTF.

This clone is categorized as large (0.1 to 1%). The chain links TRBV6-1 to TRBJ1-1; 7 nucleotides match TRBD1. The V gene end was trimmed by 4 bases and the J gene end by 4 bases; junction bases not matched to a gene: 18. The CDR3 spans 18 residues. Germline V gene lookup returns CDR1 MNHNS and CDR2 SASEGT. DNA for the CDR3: TGTGCCAGCAGTGTCATCTTTTGGACAGGTTCAGCGGGCACTGAAGCTTTCTTT. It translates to CASSVIFWTGSAGTEAFF.

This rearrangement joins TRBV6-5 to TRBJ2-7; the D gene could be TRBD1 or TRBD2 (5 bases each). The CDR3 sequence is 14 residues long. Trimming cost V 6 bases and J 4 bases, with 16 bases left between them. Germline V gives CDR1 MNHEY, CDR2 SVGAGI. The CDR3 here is CASRTFGTVYEQYF. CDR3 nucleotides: TGTGCCAGCAGAACTTTCGGGACGGTGTACGAGCAGTACTTC.

CDR3 loop: CASSHESQETQYF. For the CDR3, the DNA is TGCGCCAGCAGCCACGAGTCCCAAGAGACCCAGTACTTC. J is TRBJ2-5 and V is TRBV4-1; D remains ambiguous. The CDR3 is 13 residues long. Germline lookup yields CDR1 MGHRA and CDR2 YSYEKL. Deletions cut 3 bases from V and 1 base from J, with 6 bases between.

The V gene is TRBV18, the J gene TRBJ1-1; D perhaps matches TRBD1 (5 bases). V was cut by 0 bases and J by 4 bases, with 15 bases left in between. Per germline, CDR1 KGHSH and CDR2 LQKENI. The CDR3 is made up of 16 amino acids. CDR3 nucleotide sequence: TGTGCCAGCTCACCACCGGGGGAGGGACGTGGCACTGAAGCTTTCTTT. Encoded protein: CASSPPGEGRGTEAFF.

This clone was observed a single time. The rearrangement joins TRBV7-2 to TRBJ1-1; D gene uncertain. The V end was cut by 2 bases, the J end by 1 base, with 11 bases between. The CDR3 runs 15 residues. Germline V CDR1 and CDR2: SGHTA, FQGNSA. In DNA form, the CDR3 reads TGTGCCAGCAGCTTATCTCCAGGTTGGAACACTGAAGCTTTCTTT. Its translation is CASSLSPGWNTEAFF.

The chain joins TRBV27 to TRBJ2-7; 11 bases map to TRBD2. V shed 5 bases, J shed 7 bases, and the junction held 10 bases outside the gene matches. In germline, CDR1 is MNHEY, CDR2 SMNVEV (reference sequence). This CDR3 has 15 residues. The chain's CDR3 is CASSPTSGGLGEQYF. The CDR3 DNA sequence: TGTGCCAGCAGTCCAACTAGCGGGGGCCTCGGGGAGCAGTACTTC.

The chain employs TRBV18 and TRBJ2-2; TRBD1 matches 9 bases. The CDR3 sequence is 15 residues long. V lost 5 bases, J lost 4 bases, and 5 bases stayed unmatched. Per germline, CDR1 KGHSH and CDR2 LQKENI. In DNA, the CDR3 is TGTGCCAGCTCAACAGGGGGCTTTGGCACCGGGGAGCTGTTTTTT. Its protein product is CASSTGGFGTGELFF.

The CDR3, as DNA: TGCAGCGCCGGAGAAGGGTTGGGGAATTCACCCCTCCACTTT. It yields the protein CSAGEGLGNSPLHF. The chain uses TRBV29-1 and TRBJ1-6; D gene uncertain. Germline V gene lookup returns CDR1 SQVTM and CDR2 ANQGSEA. The V end was cut by 7 bases, the J end by 7 bases, with 17 bases between. This CDR3 region has 14 residues.

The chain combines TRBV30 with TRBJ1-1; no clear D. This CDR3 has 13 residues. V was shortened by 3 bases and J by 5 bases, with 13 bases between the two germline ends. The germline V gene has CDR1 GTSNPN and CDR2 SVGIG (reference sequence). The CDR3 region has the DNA TGTGCCTGGAGAACCGAGACGGAGACTGAAGCTTTCTTT. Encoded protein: CAWRTETETEAFF.

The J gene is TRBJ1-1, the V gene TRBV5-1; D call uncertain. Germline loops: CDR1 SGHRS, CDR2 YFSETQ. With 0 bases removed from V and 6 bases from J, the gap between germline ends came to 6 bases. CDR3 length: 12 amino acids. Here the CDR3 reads CASSLDNAEAFF. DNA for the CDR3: TGCGCCAGCAGCTTGGATAACGCTGAAGCTTTCTTT.

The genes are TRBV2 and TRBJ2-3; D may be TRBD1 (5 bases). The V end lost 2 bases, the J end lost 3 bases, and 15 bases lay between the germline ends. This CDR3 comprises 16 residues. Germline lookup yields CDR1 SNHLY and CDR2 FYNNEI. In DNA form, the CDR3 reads TGTGCCAGCAGTGAACTACCCATAGGGGCGACAGATACGCAGTATTTT. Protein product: CASSELPIGATDTQYF.

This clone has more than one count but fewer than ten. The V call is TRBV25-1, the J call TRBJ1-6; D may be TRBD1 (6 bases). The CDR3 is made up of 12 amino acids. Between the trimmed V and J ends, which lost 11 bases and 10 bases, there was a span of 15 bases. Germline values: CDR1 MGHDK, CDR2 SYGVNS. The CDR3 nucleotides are TGTGCCGTAGAACAGGGAAACTCACCCCTCCACTTT. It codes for CAVEQGNSPLHF.

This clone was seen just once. CDR3 sequence reads: CASSTAKNGGEKLFF. For the CDR3, the DNA is TGCGCCAGCAGCACGGCTAAAAACGGCGGTGAAAAACTGTTTTTT. The chain has TRBV5-1 and TRBJ1-4; D uncertain. There are 15 residues in the CDR3. V lost 4 bases and J lost 7, with 17 bases in between. Germline loops: CDR1 SGHRS, CDR2 YFSETQ.

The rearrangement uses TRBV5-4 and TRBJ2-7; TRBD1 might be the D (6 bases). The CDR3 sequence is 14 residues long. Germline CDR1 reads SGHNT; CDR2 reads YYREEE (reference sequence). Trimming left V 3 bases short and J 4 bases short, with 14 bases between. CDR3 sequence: CASSSRDKPYEQYF. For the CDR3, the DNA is TGTGCCAGCAGCTCCCGGGACAAGCCTTACGAGCAGTACTTC.

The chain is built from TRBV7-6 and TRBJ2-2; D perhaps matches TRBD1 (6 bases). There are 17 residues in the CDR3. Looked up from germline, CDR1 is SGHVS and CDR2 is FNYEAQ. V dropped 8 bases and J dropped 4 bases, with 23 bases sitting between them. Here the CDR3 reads CASGTPFGRSGTGELFF. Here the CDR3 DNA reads TGTGCCAGCGGGACACCATTTGGCAGGTCGGGCACCGGGGAGCTGTTTTTT.

CDR3 sequence reads: CASSYVGNYGYTF. CDR3 sequence (DNA): TGTGCCAGCAGTTACGTTGGCAACTATGGCTACACCTTC. The J gene is TRBJ1-2, the V gene TRBV6-6; D is undetermined. Per germline, CDR1 MNHNY and CDR2 SVGAGI (reference sequence). The CDR3 consists of 13 residues. V was cut by 2 bases and J by 2 bases, with 6 bases left in between.

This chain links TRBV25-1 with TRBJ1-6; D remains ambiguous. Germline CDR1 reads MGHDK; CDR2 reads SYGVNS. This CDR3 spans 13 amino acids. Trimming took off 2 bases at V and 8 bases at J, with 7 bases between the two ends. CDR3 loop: CASSERQDSPLHF. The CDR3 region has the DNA TGTGCCAGCAGTGAACGCCAAGATTCACCCCTCCACTTT.

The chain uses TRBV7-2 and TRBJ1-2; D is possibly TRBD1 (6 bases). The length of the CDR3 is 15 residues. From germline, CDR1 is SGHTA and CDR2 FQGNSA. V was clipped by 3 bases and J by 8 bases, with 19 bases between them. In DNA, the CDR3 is TGTGCCAGCAGCTTGAGTATGGGGGCGCCTGGCGGCTACACCTTC. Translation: CASSLSMGAPGGYTF.

CDR3 in amino acids: CASSPGQASSYEQYF. CDR3 DNA: TGTGCCAGCAGCCCGGGACAGGCGAGCTCCTACGAGCAGTACTTC. The chain employs TRBV7-8 and TRBJ2-7, with 8 bases that match TRBD1. Looked up from germline, CDR1 is SGHVS and CDR2 is FQNEAQ. V was clipped by 5 bases and J by 0 bases; unmatched bases: 6. There are 15 residues in the CDR3.

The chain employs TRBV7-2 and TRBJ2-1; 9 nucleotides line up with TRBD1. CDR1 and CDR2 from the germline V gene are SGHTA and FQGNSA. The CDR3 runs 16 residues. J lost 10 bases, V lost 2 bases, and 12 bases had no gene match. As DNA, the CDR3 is TGTGCCAGCAGCTTAAAAGCCGGGACAGGGCAGGGCGAGCAGTTCTTC. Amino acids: CASSLKAGTGQGEQFF.

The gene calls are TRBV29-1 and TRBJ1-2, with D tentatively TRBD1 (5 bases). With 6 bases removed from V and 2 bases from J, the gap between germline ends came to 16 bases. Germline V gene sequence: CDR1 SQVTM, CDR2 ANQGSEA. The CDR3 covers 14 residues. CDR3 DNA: TGCAGCGTCGGTCAGGGTTTTGAAAACTATGGCTACACCTTC. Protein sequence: CSVGQGFENYGYTF.

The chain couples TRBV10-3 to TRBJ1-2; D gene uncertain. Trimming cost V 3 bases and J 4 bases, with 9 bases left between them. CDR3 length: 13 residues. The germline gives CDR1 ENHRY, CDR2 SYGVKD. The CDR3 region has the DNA TGTGCCATCAGTGAAGAGGTGATCTATGGCTACACCTTC. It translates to CAISEEVIYGYTF.

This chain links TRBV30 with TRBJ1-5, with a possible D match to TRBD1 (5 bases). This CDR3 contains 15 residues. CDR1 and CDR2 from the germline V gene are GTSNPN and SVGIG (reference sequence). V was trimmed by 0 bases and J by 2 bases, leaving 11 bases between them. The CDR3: CAWSVLGEGNQPQHF. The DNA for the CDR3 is TGTGCCTGGAGTGTACTGGGGGAAGGCAATCAGCCCCAGCATTTT.